The clone carrying this T cell receptor beta chain was picked up many times. Antigen unknown. CD25-based Treg depletion was applied to purified naive CD4+ T cells. Constant-region reverse primers amplified full-length variable regions, followed by semi-nested Nested Universal Primer A PCR. TCRdb used MiXCR to reprocess the 5' RACE reads, holding one entry per CDR3 protein. The table records roughly 40,000 distinct CDR3 sequences, under 20% of them present only once. Broader study findings: Tumor-infiltrating Treg TCR alpha and beta sequences overlapped most with tumor naive CD4+ T cells, then blood naive. The TCR gene usage of tumor memory CD4+ T cells clustered together with blood and lymph node memory CD4+ cells and with lymph node naive CD4+ cells.

There are 13 residues in the CDR3. Germline CDR1 SQVTM, CDR2 ANQGSEA. V lost 4 bases to trimming and J lost 2 bases; unmatched junction nucleotides: 5. The chain joins TRBV29-1 to TRBJ2-7, with 7 bases aligning to TRBD1. The sample consisted of naive CD4+ T cells sorted from a lymph node. As for subset: naive CD4+ T cells, CD4+CD45RA+CD25-. This TCR derives from a female donor with breast cancer. In DNA form, the CDR3 reads TGCAGCGTTGTCAGGGGGTCCCCCTACGAGCAGTACTTC. It specifies CSVVRGSPYEQYF.